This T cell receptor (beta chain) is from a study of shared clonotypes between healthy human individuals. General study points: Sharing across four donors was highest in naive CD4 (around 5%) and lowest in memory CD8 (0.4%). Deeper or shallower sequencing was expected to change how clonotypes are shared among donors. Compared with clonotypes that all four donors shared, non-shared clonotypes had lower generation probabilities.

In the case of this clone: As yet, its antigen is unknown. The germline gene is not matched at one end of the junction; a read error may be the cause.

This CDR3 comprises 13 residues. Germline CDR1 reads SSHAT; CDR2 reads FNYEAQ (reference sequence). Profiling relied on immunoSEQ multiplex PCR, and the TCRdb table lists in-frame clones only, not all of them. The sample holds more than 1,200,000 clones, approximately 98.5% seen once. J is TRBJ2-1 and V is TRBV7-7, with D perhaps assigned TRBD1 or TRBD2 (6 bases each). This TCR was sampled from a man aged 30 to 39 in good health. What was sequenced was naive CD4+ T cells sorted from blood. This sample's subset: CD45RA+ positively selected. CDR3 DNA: TGTGCTAGCAGCTTAGGGGGGAAAACTGAGCAGTTCTTC. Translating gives CASSLGGKTEQFF.